The entry that follows covers one TCR beta chain sequence. Its antigen is unknown. The source of the sample is a study of shared clonotypes between healthy human individuals. CD8 cells regarded as naive lacked CD45RO, were positively chosen for CCR7, and omitted terminally differentiated effector memory CD45RA+ cells. Findings and caveats of the study: Naive subsets usually exceeded memory subsets in estimated richness.

Germline CDR1 and CDR2: SGHTA and FQGNSA. J lost 8 bases, V lost 5 bases, and 12 bases had no gene match. The CDR3 covers 15 residues. Clones were read by immunoSEQ multiplex PCR, and TCRdb kept only the in-frame ones, dropping some. The sample contains hundreds of thousands of clones, about 96% of which appear only once. The chain links TRBV7-2 to TRBJ2-1; 7 bases agree with TRBD2. The receptor was isolated from a woman aged 30 to 39 in good health. Sequenced material: naive CD8+ T cells sorted from blood. The DNA for the CDR3 is TGTGCCAGCAGCCCGGGGCGCGGGAGACTGGATGAGCAGTTCTTC. It encodes CASSPGRGRLDEQFF.